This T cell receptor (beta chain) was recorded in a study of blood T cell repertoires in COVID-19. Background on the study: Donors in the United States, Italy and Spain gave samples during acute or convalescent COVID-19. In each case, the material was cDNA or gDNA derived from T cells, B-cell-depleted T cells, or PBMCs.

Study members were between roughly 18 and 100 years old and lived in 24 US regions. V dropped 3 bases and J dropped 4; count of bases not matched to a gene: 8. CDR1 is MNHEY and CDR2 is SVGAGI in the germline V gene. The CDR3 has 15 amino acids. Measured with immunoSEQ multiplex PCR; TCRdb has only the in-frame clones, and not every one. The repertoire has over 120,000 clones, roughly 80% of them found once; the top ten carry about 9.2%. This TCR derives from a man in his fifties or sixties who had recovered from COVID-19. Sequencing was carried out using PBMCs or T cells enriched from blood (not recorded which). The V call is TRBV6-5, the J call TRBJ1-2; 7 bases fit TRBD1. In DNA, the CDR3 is TGTGCCAGCAGTTATTCGACAGGGCGGGTCTATGGCTACACCTTC. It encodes CASSYSTGRVYGYTF.